These 10 T cell receptor beta chains came from one sample sequenced in a study of CD8 T cells in Susac syndrome. Reverse transcription of about 0.45 to 1 ug RNA was performed with random hexamers. Using its own MiXCR run on the immunoSEQ multiplex PCR reads, TCRdb lists one record per CDR3 protein. The table records about 190,000 distinct CDR3 sequences, 90% to 95% of them present only once. The source material was CD4+ T cells from PBMCs. The source is a human donor in good health.

The chain couples TRBV6-2 or TRBV6-3 to TRBJ2-3; no firm D call. V was clipped by 6 bases and J by 5 bases, with 18 bases between them. The CDR3 spans 15 residues. The germline V gene has CDR1 MNHEY and CDR2 SVGEGT. CDR3 in DNA: TGTGCCAGCAGGCCATTACAGAAGGTAGAAGATACGCAGTATTTT. Translating gives CASRPLQKVEDTQYF.

The V gene is TRBV19, the J gene TRBJ1-2; possible D gene TRBD1, 6 bases. V dropped 7 bases and J dropped 2 bases, with 11 bases sitting between them. The CDR3 contains 13 residues. Germline V gene lookup returns CDR1 LNHDA and CDR2 SQIVND (reference sequence). The CDR3 loop reads CASIRGGNYGYTF. CDR3 DNA: TGTGCCAGTATACGAGGGGGAAACTATGGCTACACCTTC.

The chain recombines TRBV27 with TRBJ1-2; D gene unclear. Trimming pared 4 bases from V and 6 bases from J, leaving 12 bases between. The CDR3 length is 13 residues. The V gene's germline CDR1 is MNHEY and CDR2 SMNVEV (reference sequence). The CDR3 loop reads CASSSPLLNGYTF. CDR3 sequence (DNA): TGTGCCAGCAGTTCCCCTCTCCTAAATGGCTACACCTTC.

V is TRBV30 and J is TRBJ1-5; TRBD1 matches 9 bases. Germline CDR1 reads GTSNPN; CDR2 reads SVGIG (reference sequence). The CDR3 length is 15 residues. The junction had 4 bases not matched to a gene; V was cut back by 3 bases and J by 1 base. The DNA of the CDR3 is TGTGCCTGGAGAGGGGACAGGGTCAGCAATCAGCCCCAGCATTTT. Its translation: CAWRGDRVSNQPQHF.

The J gene is TRBJ2-5, the V gene TRBV20-1; D is possibly TRBD1 (5 bases). This CDR3 comprises 15 residues. The ends were cut back, 3 bases at V and 4 bases at J, with 18 bases in the middle. The germline V gene has CDR1 DFQATT and CDR2 SNEGSKA (reference sequence). DNA for the CDR3: TGCAGTGCTAGTCCCTTAGCCGACAGACCAGAGACCCAGTACTTC. Translation gives CSASPLADRPETQYF.

The chain couples TRBV19 to TRBJ1-1; tentatively, D is TRBD1 (6 bases). The germline V gene has CDR1 LNHDA and CDR2 SQIVND (reference sequence). The CDR3 sequence is 15 residues long. Between the trimmed V and J ends, which lost 7 bases and 7 bases, there was a span of 22 bases. CDR3 residues: CASKRGALFFGEAFF. Here the CDR3 DNA reads TGTGCCAGTAAGAGGGGGGCCCTATTTTTTGGTGAAGCTTTCTTT.

This chain connects TRBV9 to TRBJ2-2; D unclear. Germline-derived CDR1 and CDR2 are SGDLS and YYNGEE. This CDR3 is built from 15 residues. Trimming removed 3 bases at V and 3 bases at J, with 12 bases between. The CDR3 DNA reads TGTGCCAGCAGCGGCTTGAAGACCCACACCGGGGAGCTGTTTTTT. Protein: CASSGLKTHTGELFF.

The chain has TRBV10-3 and TRBJ2-5; D may be TRBD1 or TRBD2 (5 bases each). This CDR3 is built from 14 residues. From germline, CDR1 is ENHRY and CDR2 SYGVKD. Trimming removed 0 bases from V and 4 bases from J, with 9 bases in between. The DNA of the CDR3 is TGTGCCATCAGTGAGTCACAGGCGGGAGAGACCCAGTACTTC. Its protein product is CAISESQAGETQYF.

This clonotype appeared a single time. The chain carries TRBV20-1 and TRBJ2-4; 7 nucleotides agree with TRBD2. This CDR3 contains 15 residues. The germline V gene encodes CDR1 DFQATT and CDR2 SNEGSKA (reference sequence). Germline trimming cut 6 bases from V and 8 bases from J; bases unmatched to any gene: 16. CDR3 coding DNA: TGCAGTGCCCCAGATCGGGGGAGGGGTACGGACATTCAGTACTTC. It specifies CSAPDRGRGTDIQYF.

To note about this clonotype: The junction departs from germline at one end; a sequencing error may be responsible. The V gene is TRBV5-1, the J gene TRBJ2-2, with D perhaps matching TRBD2 (5 bases). This CDR3 has 13 amino acids. Germline loops: CDR1 SGHRS, CDR2 YFSETQ. CDR3 region: CASSLGGIEELVF. CDR3 nucleotides: TGCGCCAGCAGCTTGGGAGGGATTGAGGAGCTGGTTTTT. The full variable domain, its missing parts supplied by reference TRBV5-1 and TRBJ2-2, is KAGVTQTPRYLIKTRGQQVTLSCSPISGHRSVSWYQQTPGQGLQFLFEYFSETQRNKGNFPGRFSGRQFSNSRSEMNVSTLELGDSALYLCASSLGGIEELVFGEGSRLTVL.